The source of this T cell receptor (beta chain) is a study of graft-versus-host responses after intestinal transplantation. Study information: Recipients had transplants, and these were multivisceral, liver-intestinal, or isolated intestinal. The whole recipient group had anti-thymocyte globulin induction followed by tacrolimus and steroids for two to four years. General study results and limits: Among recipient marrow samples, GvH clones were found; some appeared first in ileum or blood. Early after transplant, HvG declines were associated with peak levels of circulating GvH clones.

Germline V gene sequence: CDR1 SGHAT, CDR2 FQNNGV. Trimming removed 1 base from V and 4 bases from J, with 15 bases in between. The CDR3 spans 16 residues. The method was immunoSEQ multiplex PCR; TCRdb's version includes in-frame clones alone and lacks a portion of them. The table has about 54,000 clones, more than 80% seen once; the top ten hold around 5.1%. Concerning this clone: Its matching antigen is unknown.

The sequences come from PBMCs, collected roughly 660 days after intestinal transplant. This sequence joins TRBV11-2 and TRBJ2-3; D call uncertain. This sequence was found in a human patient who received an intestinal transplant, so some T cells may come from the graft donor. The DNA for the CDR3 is TGTGCCAGCAGCTTAGGGGCTAACCTACTTGCAGATACGCAGTATTTT. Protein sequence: CASSLGANLLADTQYF.